The entry below gives a single T cell receptor (beta chain) sequence along with its context. The antigen remains undetermined. This CDR3 region has 11 residues. The ends were cut back, 5 bases at V and 13 bases at J, with 12 bases in the middle. The germline CDR1 and CDR2 sequences are MNHNS and SASEGT. Each sample had roughly 10^5 TCR templates assayed. Sequenced by immunoSEQ multiplex PCR; TCRdb stores in-frame clones only, minus some. The repertoire has 85,000 to 95,000 clones, approximately 93% of them found once; the top ten carry around 0.3%. The data derive from a study of siplizumab effects on memory and regulatory T cells. Study findings and constraints: The authors mapped only a minor fraction of alloreactive clones to unstimulated subsets. The study found that siplizumab significantly reduced alloreactive sequences traceable to unstimulated CD4+ memory cells.

Sequencing used non-Treg CD4+ T cells sorted from blood. This sequence originates from a human donor in good health. The chain employs TRBV6-1 and TRBJ2-1; perhaps TRBD2 as D (6 bases). CDR3: CASSYGGIQFF. The CDR3 coding sequence is TGTGCCAGCAGTTACGGAGGGATCCAGTTCTTC.